This TCR beta chain stems from a study of CD8 T cells in Susac syndrome. Sequencing of TCR beta was performed on blood CD8+ and CD4+ T cells. It was with random hexamers that roughly 0.5 to 1 ug RNA was reverse transcribed. immunoSEQ multiplex PCR amplified TCR beta CDR3 across 54 Vbeta, 13 Jbeta. TCRdb recomputed calls from the immunoSEQ multiplex PCR reads with MiXCR, one row per CDR3 protein. The profile shows approximately 180,000 distinct CDR3 sequences, roughly 90% of them singletons. Only a few counts were recorded for this clonotype. The CDR3 sequence is 13 residues long. Germline CDR1 KGHSH, CDR2 LQKENI. Trimming cost V 3 bases and J 3 bases, with 7 bases left between them.

The chain combines TRBV18 with TRBJ2-3; D gene uncertain. The sequencing sample was made of CD4+ T cells from PBMCs. The source is a human donor with Susac syndrome. The CDR3 bases are TGTGCCAGCTCACCCGGGTCTACAGATACGCAGTATTTT. Amino acid sequence: CASSPGSTDTQYF.